Presented here are 18 T cell receptor beta chains from one specimen sequenced in a study of T cells expressing NK-cell markers (dated by TCRdb to 2018 to 2020). Libraries were built with 5' RACE. The data were produced on an Illumina HiSeq 2000. TCRdb reprocessed the sequencing reads and holds a single record per CDR3 protein sequence, with no DNA. The sample table holds about 460,000 distinct CDR3 sequences. 1.4% to 1.5% of the sample comes from the top ten. The sample was blood T cells: a sorted CD56 or NKG2C T cell subset, CD4+ or CD8+ T cells, or bulk PBMC T cells (not recorded which). These receptors originate from a woman in her 50s in good health. Donor details come from another sample of the same person, matched by shared clones.

The chain joins TRBV7-2 to TRBJ2-1; TCRdb's D call, TRBD2, is unchecked because there is no DNA. The germline gives CDR1 SGHTA, CDR2 FQGNSA. The CDR3 has 15 residues. The CDR3 is CASSHRGGGGNEQFF.

V is TRBV13 and J is TRBJ1-2; absent DNA, TCRdb's TRBD1 call cannot be checked. CDR1 PRHDT and CDR2 FYEKMQ come from the germline V gene (reference sequence). CDR3 length: 13 residues. This CDR3 is CASSRPEREGYTF.

The V and J genes are TRBV25-1 and TRBJ1-5; checking the TCRdb D call of TRBD1 is not possible without DNA. Germline V gene lookup returns CDR1 MGHDK and CDR2 SYGVNS. This CDR3 region has 14 residues. CDR3: CASSGQESNQPQHF.

V gene TRBV20-1 combines with J gene TRBJ1-6; TCRdb's assignment of TRBD1 cannot be checked, as there is no DNA. This CDR3 is built from 13 residues. Germline-derived CDR1 and CDR2 are DFQATT and SNEGSKA (reference sequence). CDR3 amino acids: CSATAGGDSPLHF.

The chain uses TRBV30 and TRBJ1-3. The germline gives CDR1 GTSNPN, CDR2 SVGIG (reference sequence). This CDR3 comprises 14 residues. Here the CDR3 reads CAWSRLITGNTIYF.

The V gene is TRBV29-1, the J gene TRBJ1-2. The CDR3 covers 14 residues. Germline V gives CDR1 SQVTM, CDR2 ANQGSEA. This CDR3 is CSVVYSQTMGGYTF.

The V and J genes are TRBV25-1 and TRBJ1-2; no DNA is available, so the TRBD1 call from TCRdb remains unchecked. The CDR3 runs 17 residues. In germline, CDR1 is MGHDK, CDR2 SYGVNS. The CDR3 loop reads CASSERMGSTGGVGYTF.

V gene TRBV5-1 combines with J gene TRBJ2-1; TCRdb's D call, TRBD1, is unchecked because there is no DNA. This CDR3 region has 13 residues. The V gene's germline CDR1 is SGHRS and CDR2 YFSETQ. CDR3 sequence: CASDTGVGNEQFF. Full variable domain (outside the CDR3, taken from reference TRBV5-1 and TRBJ2-1): KAGVTQTPRYLIKTRGQQVTLSCSPISGHRSVSWYQQTPGQGLQFLFEYFSETQRNKGNFPGRFSGRQFSNSRSEMNVSTLELGDSALYLCASDTGVGNEQFFGPGTRLTVL.

The rearrangement joins TRBV4-1 to TRBJ2-1; TCRdb selects TRBD2, and the lack of DNA leaves this call unchecked. Per the germline V gene, CDR1 is MGHRA and CDR2 is YSYEKL. The CDR3 totals 17 residues. This chain's CDR3 is CASSPYSVGLAHNEQFF.

The chain carries TRBV20-1 and TRBJ2-2; absent DNA, TCRdb's TRBD2 call cannot be checked. This CDR3 is built from 15 residues. Germline values: CDR1 DFQATT, CDR2 SNEGSKA (reference sequence). The CDR3 loop is CSAESPREGTGELFF.

The chain recombines TRBV20-1 with TRBJ1-6; TCRdb's D call of TRBD1 is untestable without DNA. The CDR3 length is 16 residues. Germline CDR1 is DFQATT and CDR2 is SNEGSKA (reference sequence). The CDR3 region is CSAREGRGLSNSPLHF.

The chain couples TRBV27 to TRBJ2-3; the D call from TCRdb, TRBD2, cannot be confirmed without DNA. This CDR3 is built from 15 residues. In germline, CDR1 is MNHEY, CDR2 SMNVEV (reference sequence). The CDR3 loop is CASSKTGALTDTQYF.

The chain is built from TRBV20-1 and TRBJ2-2; the TCRdb call, TRBD2, lacks DNA for checking. The germline CDR1 and CDR2 sequences are DFQATT and SNEGSKA (reference sequence). This CDR3 comprises 19 residues. CDR3 protein: CSARDSRLAGGRNTGELFF.

The rearrangement uses TRBV7-2 and TRBJ2-5; TCRdb calls TRBD1, which cannot be checked without DNA. The germline V gene encodes CDR1 SGHTA and CDR2 FQGNSA. This CDR3 has 17 amino acids. CDR3: CASSLELVRDPSGAQYF.

This sequence joins TRBV4-1 and TRBJ2-5. CDR3 length: 12 amino acids. Germline loops: CDR1 MGHRA, CDR2 YSYEKL. The CDR3 loop is CASSQDLGQRYF.

The genes are TRBV4-1 and TRBJ1-2. The germline V gene encodes CDR1 MGHRA and CDR2 YSYEKL. This CDR3 comprises 15 residues. Here the CDR3 reads CASSQDSGSNYGYTF.

V usage is TRBV9 and J usage is TRBJ2-1; the TRBD2 assignment by TCRdb is unverifiable without DNA. This CDR3 contains 16 residues. Germline V gene sequence: CDR1 SGDLS, CDR2 YYNGEE. CDR3 residues: CASSPLAGGPVDEQFF.

The V gene is TRBV29-1, the J gene TRBJ1-5; TCRdb proposes TRBD1, but this gene call is untestable without DNA. Germline V gene data show CDR1 as SQVTM and CDR2 as ANQGSEA. This CDR3 contains 13 residues. This CDR3 is CSVGAGQGQPQHF.